This entry lists 30 T cell receptor beta chains sequenced from one sample in a study of response to subunit inactivated influenza vaccine. TCRdb redid the calling of the RT-PCR reads with MiXCR, one entry per CDR3 protein. The data show more than 500,000 distinct CDR3 sequences, about 11% seen once. The data also belong to a second study, concerning T cells expressing NK-cell markers. Per that paper: 5'RACE template switching with UMIs produced the TCR beta cDNA.

The source was PBMCs from blood, collected on the day of vaccination. These receptor sequences come from a man aged 50 to 60 who received an inactivated influenza vaccine.

V gene TRBV20-1 combines with J gene TRBJ2-3; 14 bases map to TRBD2. Looked up from germline, CDR1 is DFQATT and CDR2 is SNEGSKA (reference sequence). The CDR3 is made up of 16 amino acids. V lost 4 bases and J lost 0; bases outside the gene matches: 3. CDR3 region: CSATRLAGGSTDTQYF. CDR3 sequence (DNA): TGCAGTGCTACCAGACTAGCGGGAGGGAGCACAGATACGCAGTATTTT.

The J gene is TRBJ2-3, the V gene TRBV14, with TRBD2 as a possible D gene (7 bases). Germline-derived CDR1 and CDR2 are SGHDN and FVKESK. V was shortened by 3 bases and J by 2 bases, with 15 bases between the two germline ends. This CDR3 comprises 16 residues. The CDR3 DNA follows: TGTGCCAGCAGCCAGACGGGGGGCTTGATCACAGATACGCAGTATTTT. Translating it yields CASSQTGGLITDTQYF.

This clonotype was recorded at least ten times. The V gene is TRBV5-1, the J gene TRBJ1-1; 7 nucleotides agree with TRBD1. The germline CDR1 and CDR2 sequences are SGHRS and YFSETQ. The CDR3 is 15 residues long. Trimming took 4 bases from V and 0 from J; bases not matched to a gene: 6. The CDR3 bases are TGCGCCAGCAGCCGTACGACAGGGTTGAACACTGAAGCTTTCTTT. This encodes CASSRTTGLNTEAFF.

This clonotype showed up just a few times. This chain connects TRBV20-1 to TRBJ2-3; 12 nucleotides line up with TRBD2. Germline-derived CDR1 and CDR2 are DFQATT and SNEGSKA (reference sequence). The junction had 7 bases not matched to a gene; V was cut back by 1 base and J by 8 bases. This CDR3 contains 15 residues. In nucleotides, the CDR3 is TGCAGTGCTAGAGTCCTAGCGGGAGGGTATGGTACGCAGTATTTT. As protein: CSARVLAGGYGTQYF.

The chain links TRBV7-2 to TRBJ2-2; 11 bases match TRBD2. J gave up 4 bases and V 1 base, and 5 bases lay outside the gene matches. CDR1 and CDR2 (germline): SGHTA, FQGNSA. The CDR3 covers 17 residues. CDR3 residues: CASSLVSLAGGTGELFF. The CDR3 bases are TGTGCCAGCAGCTTAGTTTCGCTAGCGGGAGGCACCGGGGAGCTGTTTTTT.

This clonotype was seen at least ten times. This sequence joins TRBV27 and TRBJ2-3; D not resolved. CDR1 and CDR2 (germline): MNHEY, SMNVEV (reference sequence). This CDR3 contains 16 residues. Between the trimmed V and J ends, which lost 3 bases and 5 bases, there was a span of 18 bases. CDR3 sequence: CASSLLRPGTEDTQYF. CDR3 DNA: TGTGCCAGCAGTTTGCTTCGCCCCGGCACGGAAGATACGCAGTATTTT.

This clonotype was seen more than once but under ten times. The chain has TRBV14 and TRBJ2-3; D uncertain. Germline V gene lookup returns CDR1 SGHDN and CDR2 FVKESK. This CDR3 spans 14 amino acids. Trimming took off 2 bases at V and 5 bases at J, with 11 bases between the two ends. The CDR3 DNA reads TGTGCCAGCAGCCAACTGTCATTAGAAGATACGCAGTATTTT. Translated, it gives CASSQLSLEDTQYF. The full variable domain, completed using reference TRBV14 and TRBJ2-3, is EAGVTQFPSHSVIEKGQTVTLRCDPISGHDNLYWYRRVMGKEIKFLLHFVKESKQDESGMPNNRFLAERTGGTYSTLKVQPAELEDSGVYFCASSQLSLEDTQYFGPGTRLTVL.

This clonotype came up a few times. This chain joins TRBV7-2 and TRBJ2-3; D is unresolved. The germline V gene encodes CDR1 SGHTA and CDR2 FQGNSA. The V end was cut by 2 bases, the J end by 4 bases, with 16 bases between. There are 16 residues in the CDR3. In DNA, the CDR3 is TGTGCCAGCAGCTTACGACCGAGATTAGACTCAGATACGCAGTATTTT. It is translated as CASSLRPRLDSDTQYF.

With regard to this clonotype: Since no conserved phenylalanine or tryptophan closes the CDR3, a read error is the likely cause. The chain recombines TRBV7-8 with TRBJ2-3; D is undetermined. The V and J ends lost 5 bases and 5 bases respectively, with 11 bases between them. The CDR3 extends over 13 amino acids. Germline CDR1 and CDR2: SGHVS and FQNEAQ. CDR3 sequence: CASSTAPRDTQYI. The CDR3 DNA follows: TGTGCCAGCAGCACGGCCCCAAGAGATACGCAGTATATT.

The chain recombines TRBV25-1 with TRBJ2-5, with unresolved D. There are 11 residues in the CDR3. Looked up from germline, CDR1 is MGHDK and CDR2 is SYGVNS. V was clipped by 7 bases and J by 9 bases, with 12 bases between them. Here the CDR3 DNA reads TGTGCCAGCAAAGGGCTTGGGGCCCAGTACTTC. Translation gives CASKGLGAQYF.

This clonotype has just a few counts. The J gene is TRBJ2-7, the V gene TRBV29-1; D is uncertain. The CDR3 loop spans 13 amino acids. In germline, CDR1 is SQVTM, CDR2 ANQGSEA. V gave up 4 bases and J gave up 3 bases, with 13 bases separating them. Here the CDR3 reads CSVVDTLGYEQYF. The CDR3, as DNA: TGCAGCGTTGTCGACACCCTCGGCTACGAGCAGTACTTC.

The chain combines TRBV2 with TRBJ2-5, with unresolved D. Looked up from germline, CDR1 is SNHLY and CDR2 is FYNNEI. The CDR3 covers 15 residues. The V and J ends lost 6 bases and 1 base respectively, with 15 bases between them. CDR3 sequence reads: CASSEWPRIQETQYF. CDR3 bases: TGTGCCAGCAGCGAATGGCCACGAATCCAAGAGACCCAGTACTTC.

The J gene is TRBJ2-3, the V gene TRBV30, with 7 bases that match TRBD2. CDR1 and CDR2 from the germline V gene are GTSNPN and SVGIG (reference sequence). J was trimmed by 2 bases and V by 2 bases; bases with no gene match: 7. The CDR3 extends over 15 amino acids. CDR3 DNA sequence: TGTGCCTGGAGTAAGGCGGGGGATTACACAGATACGCAGTATTTT. Protein product: CAWSKAGDYTDTQYF.

V gene TRBV5-1 combines with J gene TRBJ2-5; D is possibly TRBD2 (5 bases). The CDR3 loop spans 14 amino acids. Germline CDR1 SGHRS, CDR2 YFSETQ. Trimming cost V 4 bases and J 5 bases, with 15 bases left between them. The CDR3, as DNA: TGCGCCAGCAGCACCACCCAACTAGAGGAGACCCAGTACTTC. It yields the protein CASSTTQLEETQYF. Looking up the rest from reference TRBV5-1 and TRBJ2-5 gives the full variable domain: KAGVTQTPRYLIKTRGQQVTLSCSPISGHRSVSWYQQTPGQGLQFLFEYFSETQRNKGNFPGRFSGRQFSNSRSEMNVSTLELGDSALYLCASSTTQLEETQYFGPGTRLLVL.

This clonotype has just a few counts. The V and J genes are TRBV10-3 and TRBJ1-4; TRBD1 matches at 7 bases. Trimming took 5 bases from V and 0 from J; bases not matched to a gene: 12. The CDR3 length is 18 residues. The V gene's germline CDR1 is ENHRY and CDR2 SYGVKD. Written as DNA, the CDR3 is TGTGCCATCAGTCCCTCCTGGGACAGAAAAGCAACTAATGAAAAACTGTTTTTT. Its translation: CAISPSWDRKATNEKLFF.

The V gene is TRBV7-2, the J gene TRBJ2-7, with D possibly matching TRBD2 (6 bases). This CDR3 spans 16 amino acids. Trimming took 1 base from V and 9 from J, leaving 22 bases between them. Per the germline V gene, CDR1 is SGHTA and CDR2 is FQGNSA. The CDR3 is CASSLDGGELLGLQYF. The CDR3 nucleotides read TGTGCCAGCAGCTTAGACGGGGGTGAACTGTTGGGACTGCAGTACTTC.

The chain recombines TRBV19 with TRBJ2-1, with D possibly TRBD1 on 8 matching bases. This CDR3 region has 16 residues. V gave up 3 bases and J gave up 2 bases, with 14 bases separating them. Looked up from germline, CDR1 is LNHDA and CDR2 is SQIVND (reference sequence). The CDR3 spells CASSMGGTGPYNEQFF. CDR3 sequence (DNA): TGTGCCAGTAGTATGGGAGGGACAGGACCCTACAATGAGCAGTTCTTC.

This clonotype has only a few counts. The rearrangement links TRBV18 to TRBJ1-1; D unresolved. The V end lost 2 bases, the J end lost 8 bases, and 12 bases lay between the germline ends. The CDR3 sequence is 13 residues long. Germline V gene data show CDR1 as KGHSH and CDR2 as LQKENI. The DNA of the CDR3 is TGTGCCAGCTCACCAGCCGGGGAGGGCGAAGCTTTCTTT. Protein sequence: CASSPAGEGEAFF.

The chain is built from TRBV7-2 and TRBJ2-3; TRBD1 matches 10 bases. V was clipped by 5 bases and J by 6 bases; unmatched bases: 8. The CDR3 runs to 15 residues. Germline V lookup: CDR1 SGHTA, CDR2 FQGNSA. The CDR3 reads CASSLYGQGVDTQYF. CDR3 nucleotides: TGTGCCAGCAGCCTATACGGACAGGGGGTTGATACGCAGTATTTT.

The J gene is TRBJ2-6, the V gene TRBV19; a weak D match, TRBD1 (5 bases). The V and J ends lost 7 bases and 0 bases respectively, with 16 bases between them. The CDR3 runs to 17 residues. The germline V gene encodes CDR1 LNHDA and CDR2 SQIVND (reference sequence). The CDR3: CASTWAGPISGANVLTF. As DNA, the CDR3 is TGTGCCAGTACCTGGGCAGGGCCAATCTCTGGGGCCAACGTCCTGACTTTC.

The chain has TRBV6-4 and TRBJ1-2, with D tentatively TRBD1 (5 bases). In germline, CDR1 is MRHNA, CDR2 SNTAGT. The ends were cut back, 4 bases at V and 8 bases at J, with 17 bases in the middle. The CDR3 sequence is 14 residues long. CDR3 region: CASSGPGPLTGYTF. CDR3 DNA sequence: TGTGCCAGCAGTGGTCCGGGACCCCTAACGGGCTACACCTTC.

The rearrangement links TRBV7-3 to TRBJ2-5; 8 bases are shared with TRBD2. Trimming removed 2 bases from V and 7 bases from J; junction bases left unmatched: 9. The CDR3 runs to 15 residues. Germline loops: CDR1 SGHTA, CDR2 FQGTGA. The CDR3 region has the DNA TGTGCCAGCAGCTTACTAGCGGGCCACATCGGGACCCAGTACTTC. This translates into CASSLLAGHIGTQYF.

This clonotype was seen more than once but under ten times. The rearrangement uses TRBV12-3 or TRBV12-4 and TRBJ2-7, with TRBD1 matching 7 bases. This CDR3 has 15 amino acids. V shed 2 bases, J shed 0 bases, and the junction held 4 bases outside the gene matches. The DNA of the CDR3 is TGTGCCAGCAGTTTAAGGCAGGGGGACTCCTACGAGCAGTACTTC. It codes for CASSLRQGDSYEQYF.

The chain joins TRBV7-9 to TRBJ2-2; a possible D gene is TRBD2 (6 bases). V was cut by 7 bases and J by 4 bases, with 16 bases left in between. The CDR3 loop spans 15 amino acids. CDR1 SEHNR and CDR2 FQNEAQ come from the germline V gene (reference sequence). The CDR3 spells CASIHGGVSTGELFF. The CDR3 coding sequence is TGTGCCAGCATCCACGGGGGAGTGAGCACCGGGGAGCTGTTTTTT.

The V and J genes are TRBV20-1 and TRBJ1-6; D gene ambiguous. The V and J ends lost 1 base and 7 bases respectively, with 11 bases between them. The germline gives CDR1 DFQATT, CDR2 SNEGSKA (reference sequence). The CDR3 contains 14 residues. DNA for the CDR3: TGCAGTGCTAGAGTTGGGCAAATGAATTCACCCCTCCACTTT. It codes for CSARVGQMNSPLHF.

The chain carries TRBV3-1 and TRBJ1-5, with 7 bases lining up with TRBD1. This CDR3 contains 13 residues. In germline, CDR1 is LGHDT, CDR2 YNNKEL (reference sequence). J was trimmed by 4 bases and V by 8 bases; bases with no gene match: 5. CDR3 DNA sequence: TGTGCCAGCGGTCGGACAGGTAATCAGCCCCAGCATTTT. This translates into CASGRTGNQPQHF.

This clonotype was recorded at least ten times. The J gene is TRBJ2-7, the V gene TRBV27, with 7 bases matching TRBD1. The V gene's germline CDR1 is MNHEY and CDR2 SMNVEV (reference sequence). V lost 2 bases to trimming and J lost 6 bases; unmatched junction nucleotides: 7. The length of the CDR3 is 14 residues. CDR3 loop: CASSLTVEGAEQYF. CDR3 sequence (DNA): TGTGCCAGCAGTTTAACCGTTGAGGGGGCCGAGCAGTACTTC.

This clonotype was seen many times. The V and J genes are TRBV18 and TRBJ2-1; 9 positions agree with TRBD1. The CDR3 totals 15 residues. Germline values: CDR1 KGHSH, CDR2 LQKENI. V dropped 3 bases and J dropped 8; count of bases not matched to a gene: 8. The CDR3 DNA reads TGTGCCAGCTCACCCTTACAGGGGGCCTCGGATGAGCAGTTCTTC. Translation gives CASSPLQGASDEQFF.

The gene calls are TRBV12-3 or TRBV12-4 and TRBJ1-6, with D unresolved. This CDR3 has 13 amino acids. V was cut by 5 bases and J by 9 bases, with 11 bases left in between. As DNA, the CDR3 is TGTGCCAGCAGTCCCCGCGGGAGTTCACCCCTCCACTTT. Translation: CASSPRGSSPLHF.

This clonotype was observed a few times. The chain carries TRBV12-3 or TRBV12-4 and TRBJ2-2; 13 bases fit TRBD2. Trimming took 3 bases from V and 5 from J; bases not matched to a gene: 3. The CDR3 sequence is 16 residues long. CDR3 amino acids: CASSLETSGRTGELFF. The CDR3 coding sequence is TGTGCCAGCAGTTTGGAGACTAGCGGGAGGACCGGGGAGCTGTTTTTT.